This TCR beta chain emerged from a study of T cells in Graves' hyperthyroidism and ophthalmopathy. As for the study in general: Blood was drawn when the patient was first diagnosed and still untreated. Study-wide points: From stable hyperthyroidism, ophthalmopathy was set apart by a 13 V-J model.

Amplification yielded TCR beta CDR3 regions, with RNA transcripts as the source. TCR CDR3 regions were first amplified by RT-PCR with HTBI primers. TCRdb re-analysed the multiplex PCR reads in MiXCR, keeping a single row per CDR3 protein. The sample contains a few hundred thousand distinct CDR3 sequences, roughly 16% of which appear only once. Trimming removed 3 bases at V and 5 bases at J, with 13 bases between. Germline V gives CDR1 DFQATT, CDR2 SNEGSKA (reference sequence). CDR3 length: 13 amino acids. The sample holds many counts of this clonotype. Its target is not known. Clinical symptoms, serum thyroxine, TRAb, thyroid ultrasound and orbital computed tomography informed diagnoses.

The clonotype comes from a woman in her thirties or forties with Graves' ophthalmopathy. The sequenced sample consisted of blood. The rearrangement links TRBV20-1 to TRBJ2-5; the D is unclear. The CDR3 reads CSASPGLEETQYF. The DNA of the CDR3 is TGCAGTGCTAGTCCGGGCCTTGAGGAGACCCAGTACTTC.